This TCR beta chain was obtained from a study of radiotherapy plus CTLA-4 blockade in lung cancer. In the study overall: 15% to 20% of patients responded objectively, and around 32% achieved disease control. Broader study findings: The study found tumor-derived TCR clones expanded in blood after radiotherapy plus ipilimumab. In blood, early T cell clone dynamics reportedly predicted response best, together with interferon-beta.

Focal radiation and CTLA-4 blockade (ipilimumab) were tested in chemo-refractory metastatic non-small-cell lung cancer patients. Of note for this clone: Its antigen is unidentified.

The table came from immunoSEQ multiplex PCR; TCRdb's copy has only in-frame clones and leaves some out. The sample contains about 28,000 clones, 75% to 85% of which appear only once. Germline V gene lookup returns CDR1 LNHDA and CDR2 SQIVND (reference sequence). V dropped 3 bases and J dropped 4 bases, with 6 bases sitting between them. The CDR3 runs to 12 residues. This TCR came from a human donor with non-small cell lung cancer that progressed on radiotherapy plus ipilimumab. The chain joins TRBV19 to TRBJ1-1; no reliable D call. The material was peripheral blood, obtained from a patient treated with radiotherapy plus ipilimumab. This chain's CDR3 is CASSIGVTEAFF. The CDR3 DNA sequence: TGTGCCAGTAGTATCGGAGTCACTGAAGCTTTCTTT.